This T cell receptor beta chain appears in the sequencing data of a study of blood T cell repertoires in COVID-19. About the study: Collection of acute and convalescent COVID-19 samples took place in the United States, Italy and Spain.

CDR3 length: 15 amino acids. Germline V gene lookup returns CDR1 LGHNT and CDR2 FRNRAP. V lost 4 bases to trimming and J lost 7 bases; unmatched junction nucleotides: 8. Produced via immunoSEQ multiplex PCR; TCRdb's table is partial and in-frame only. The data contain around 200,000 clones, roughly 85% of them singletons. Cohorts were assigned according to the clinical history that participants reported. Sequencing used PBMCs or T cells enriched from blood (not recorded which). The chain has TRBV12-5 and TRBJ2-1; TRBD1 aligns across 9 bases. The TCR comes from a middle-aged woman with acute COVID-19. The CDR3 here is CASGSSRDRDNEQFF. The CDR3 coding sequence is TGTGCTAGTGGTTCGTCCCGGGACAGGGATAATGAGCAGTTCTTC.